The clone carrying this T cell receptor (beta chain) was recorded only once. The CDR3 covers 17 residues. The V gene's germline CDR1 is MNHEY and CDR2 SVGAGI. Germline trimming cut 5 bases from V and 1 base from J; bases unmatched to any gene: 14. Unique molecular identifiers tagged every individual TCR cDNA molecule. TCRdb re-called the 5' RACE reads with MiXCR, one entry per CDR3 protein. The table lists around 4,800 distinct CDR3 sequences, approximately 25% of them singletons. This sample stems from a study of spatial heterogeneity in lung cancer. Turning to the study itself: A total of approximately 75 untreated early-stage non-small cell lung cancer patients served as donors. Detected sequences consistently included more beta-chain ones than alpha-chain ones.

The time point: blood at routine non-recurrence follow-up after resection. J is TRBJ2-7 and V is TRBV6-5; TRBD1 matches at 7 bases. The sequence derives from a male donor with early-stage non-small cell lung cancer. This specimen consisted of PBMCs, obtained at follow-up. The CDR3 region is CASSARPGQQSSYEQYF. The CDR3, as DNA: TGTGCCAGCAGTGCCCGACCGGGACAGCAAAGTTCCTACGAGCAGTACTTC.